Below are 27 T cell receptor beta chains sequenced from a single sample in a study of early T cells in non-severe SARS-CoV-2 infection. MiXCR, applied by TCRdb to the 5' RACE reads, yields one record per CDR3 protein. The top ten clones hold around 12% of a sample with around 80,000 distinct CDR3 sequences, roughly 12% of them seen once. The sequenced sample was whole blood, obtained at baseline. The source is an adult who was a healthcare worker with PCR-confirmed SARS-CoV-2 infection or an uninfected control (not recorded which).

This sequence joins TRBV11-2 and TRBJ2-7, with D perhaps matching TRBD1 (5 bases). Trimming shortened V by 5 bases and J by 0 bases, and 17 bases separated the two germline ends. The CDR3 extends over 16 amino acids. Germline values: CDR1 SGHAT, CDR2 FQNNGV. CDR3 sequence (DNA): TGTGCCAGCAGCCCCATCGCCAGGGTAAGCTCCTACGAGCAGTACTTC. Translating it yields CASSPIARVSSYEQYF. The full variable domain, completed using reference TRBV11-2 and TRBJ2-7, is EAGVAQSPRYKIIEKRQSVAFWCNPISGHATLYWYQQILGQGPKLLIQFQNNGVVDDSQLPKDRFSAERLKGVDSTLKIQPAKLEDSAVYLCASSPIARVSSYEQYFGPGTRLTVT.

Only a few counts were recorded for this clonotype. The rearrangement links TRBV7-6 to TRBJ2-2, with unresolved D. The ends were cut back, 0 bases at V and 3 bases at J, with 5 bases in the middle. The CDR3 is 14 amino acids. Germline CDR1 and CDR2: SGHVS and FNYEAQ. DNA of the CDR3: TGTGCCAGCAGCTTAGCGGCCTACACCGGGGAGCTGTTTTTT. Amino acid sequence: CASSLAAYTGELFF.

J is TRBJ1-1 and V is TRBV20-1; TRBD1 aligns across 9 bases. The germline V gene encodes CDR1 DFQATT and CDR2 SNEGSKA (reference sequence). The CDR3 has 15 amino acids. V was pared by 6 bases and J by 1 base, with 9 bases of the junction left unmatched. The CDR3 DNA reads TGCAGTGCCTTTACAGGGGGCCTTGGGAACACTGAAGCTTTCTTT. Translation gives CSAFTGGLGNTEAFF.

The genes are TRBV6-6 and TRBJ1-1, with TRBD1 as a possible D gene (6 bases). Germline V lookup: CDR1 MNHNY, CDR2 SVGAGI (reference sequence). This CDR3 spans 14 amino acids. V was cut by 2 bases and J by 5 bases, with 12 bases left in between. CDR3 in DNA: TGTGCCAGCAGTTACGGCAGGGGAGGGACTGAAGCTTTCTTT. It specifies CASSYGRGGTEAFF.

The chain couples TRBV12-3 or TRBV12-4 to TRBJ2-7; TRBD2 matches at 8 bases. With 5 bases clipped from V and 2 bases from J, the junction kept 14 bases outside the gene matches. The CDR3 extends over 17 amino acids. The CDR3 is CASSPAGLRGAPYEQYF. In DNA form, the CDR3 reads TGTGCCAGCAGTCCGGCCGGGTTGCGGGGGGCTCCCTACGAGCAGTACTTC.

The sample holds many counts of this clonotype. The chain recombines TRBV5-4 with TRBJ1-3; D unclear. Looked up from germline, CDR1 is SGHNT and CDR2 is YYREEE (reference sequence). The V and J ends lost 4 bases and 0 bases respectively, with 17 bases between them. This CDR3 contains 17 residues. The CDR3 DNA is TGTGCCAGCAGCCTACGACATGGCGGGAACTCTGGAAACACCATATATTTT. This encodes CASSLRHGGNSGNTIYF.

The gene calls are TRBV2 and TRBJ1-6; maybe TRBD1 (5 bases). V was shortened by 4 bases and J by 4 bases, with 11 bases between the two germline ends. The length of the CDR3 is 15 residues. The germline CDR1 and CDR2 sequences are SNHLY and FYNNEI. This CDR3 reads CASSGDSLYNSPLHF. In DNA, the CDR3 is TGTGCCAGCAGTGGCGACAGTTTGTATAATTCACCCCTCCACTTT.

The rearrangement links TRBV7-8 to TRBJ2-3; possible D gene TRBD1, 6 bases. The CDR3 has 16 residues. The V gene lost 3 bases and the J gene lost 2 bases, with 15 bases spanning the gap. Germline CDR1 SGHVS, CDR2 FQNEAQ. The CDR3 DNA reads TGTGCCAGCAGCTTGCCGACAGGCCTCTTCACAGATACGCAGTATTTT. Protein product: CASSLPTGLFTDTQYF.

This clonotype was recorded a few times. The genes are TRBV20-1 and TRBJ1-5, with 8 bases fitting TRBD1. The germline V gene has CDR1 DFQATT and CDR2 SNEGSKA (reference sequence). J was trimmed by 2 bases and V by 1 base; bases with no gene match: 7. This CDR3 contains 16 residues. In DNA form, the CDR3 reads TGCAGTGCTAGAGCCTCAGGGGGCGCGGGCAATCAGCCCCAGCATTTT. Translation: CSARASGGAGNQPQHF.

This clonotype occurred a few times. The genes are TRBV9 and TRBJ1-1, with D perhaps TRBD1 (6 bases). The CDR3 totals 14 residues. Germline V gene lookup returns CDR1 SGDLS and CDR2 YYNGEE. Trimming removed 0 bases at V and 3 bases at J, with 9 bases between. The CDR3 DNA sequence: TGTGCCAGCAGCGTAGATGCAGGGGACACTGAAGCTTTCTTT. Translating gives CASSVDAGDTEAFF.

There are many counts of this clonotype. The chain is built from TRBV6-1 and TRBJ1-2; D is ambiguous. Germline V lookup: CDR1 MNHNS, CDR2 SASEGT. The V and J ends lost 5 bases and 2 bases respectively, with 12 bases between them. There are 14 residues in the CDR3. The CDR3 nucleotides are TGTGCCAGCAGTACCATCCTAGGCAACTATGGCTACACCTTC. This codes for CASSTILGNYGYTF.

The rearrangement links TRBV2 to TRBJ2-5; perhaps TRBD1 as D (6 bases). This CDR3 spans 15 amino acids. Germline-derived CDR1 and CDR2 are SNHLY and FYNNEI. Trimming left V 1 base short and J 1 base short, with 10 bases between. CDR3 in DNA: TGTGCCAGCAGTGAAGAGGGGGACGGCCAAGAGACCCAGTACTTC. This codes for CASSEEGDGQETQYF.

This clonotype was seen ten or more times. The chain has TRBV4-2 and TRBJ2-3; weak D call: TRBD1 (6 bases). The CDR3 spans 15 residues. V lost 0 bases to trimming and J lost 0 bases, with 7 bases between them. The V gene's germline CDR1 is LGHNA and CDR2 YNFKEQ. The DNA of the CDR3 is TGTGCCAGCAGCCAAGAAGGACAGAGCACAGATACGCAGTATTTT. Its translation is CASSQEGQSTDTQYF.

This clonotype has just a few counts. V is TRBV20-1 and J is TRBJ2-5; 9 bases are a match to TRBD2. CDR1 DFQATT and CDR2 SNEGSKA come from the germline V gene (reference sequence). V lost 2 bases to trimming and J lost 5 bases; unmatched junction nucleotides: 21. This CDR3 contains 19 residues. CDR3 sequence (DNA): TGCAGTGCTAGACCCGCCAACAGCGGGGGGCTACCCACCGGGGAGACCCAGTACTTC. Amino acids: CSARPANSGGLPTGETQYF.

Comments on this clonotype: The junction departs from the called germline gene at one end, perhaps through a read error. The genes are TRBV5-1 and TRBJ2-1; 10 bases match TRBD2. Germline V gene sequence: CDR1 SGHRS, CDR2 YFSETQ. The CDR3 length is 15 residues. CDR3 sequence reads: CASGPLAGNYNKQFF. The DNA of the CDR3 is TGCGCCAGCGGCCCACTAGCGGGGAATTACAATAAGCAGTTCTTC.

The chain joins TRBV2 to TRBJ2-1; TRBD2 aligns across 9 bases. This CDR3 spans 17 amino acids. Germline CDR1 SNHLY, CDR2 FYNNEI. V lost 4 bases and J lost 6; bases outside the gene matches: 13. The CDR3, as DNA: TGTGCCAGCAGTGGAGGGACTAGCCATTTTTGGAGCAATGAGCAGTTCTTC. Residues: CASSGGTSHFWSNEQFF.

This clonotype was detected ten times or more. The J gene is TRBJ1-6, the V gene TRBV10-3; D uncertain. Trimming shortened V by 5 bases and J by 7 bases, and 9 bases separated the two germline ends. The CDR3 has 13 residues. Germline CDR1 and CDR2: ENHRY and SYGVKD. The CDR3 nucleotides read TGTGCCATCAGTAAGGATGGGAATTCACCCCTCCACTTT. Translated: CAISKDGNSPLHF.

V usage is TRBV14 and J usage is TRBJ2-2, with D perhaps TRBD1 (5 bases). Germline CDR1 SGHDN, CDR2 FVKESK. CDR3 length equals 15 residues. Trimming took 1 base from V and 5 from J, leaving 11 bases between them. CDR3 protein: CASSQATRQTGELFF. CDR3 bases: TGTGCCAGCAGCCAAGCCACCCGACAGACCGGGGAGCTGTTTTTT.

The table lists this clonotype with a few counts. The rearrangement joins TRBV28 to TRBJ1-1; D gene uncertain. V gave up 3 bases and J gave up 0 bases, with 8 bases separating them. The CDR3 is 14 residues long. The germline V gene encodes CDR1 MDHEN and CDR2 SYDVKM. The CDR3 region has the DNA TGTGCCAGCAGTTTGTTAAATATGAACACTGAAGCTTTCTTT. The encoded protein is CASSLLNMNTEAFF.

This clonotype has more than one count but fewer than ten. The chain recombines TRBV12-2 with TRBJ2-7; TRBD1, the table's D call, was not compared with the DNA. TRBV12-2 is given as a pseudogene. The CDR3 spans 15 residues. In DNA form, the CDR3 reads TGTGCAAGTCGCTTGTCATCAGGGGGGAGGTACGAGCAGTACTTC. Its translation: CASRLSSGGRYEQYF.

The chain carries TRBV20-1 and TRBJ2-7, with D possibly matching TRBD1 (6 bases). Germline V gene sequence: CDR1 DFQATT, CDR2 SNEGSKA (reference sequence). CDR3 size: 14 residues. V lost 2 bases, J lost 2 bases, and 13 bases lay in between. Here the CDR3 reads CSARPWTATYEQYF. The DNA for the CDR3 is TGCAGTGCTAGACCCTGGACAGCTACCTACGAGCAGTACTTC.

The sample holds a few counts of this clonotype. Here the CDR3 DNA reads TGCAGCGCTCGAGACAGGCAGAACACTGAAGCTTTCTTT. It codes for CSARDRQNTEAFF. The chain combines TRBV29-1 with TRBJ1-1; D is possibly TRBD1 (6 bases). The CDR3 spans 13 residues. Germline loops: CDR1 SQVTM, CDR2 ANQGSEA. Trimming pared 7 bases from V and 1 base from J, leaving 13 bases between.

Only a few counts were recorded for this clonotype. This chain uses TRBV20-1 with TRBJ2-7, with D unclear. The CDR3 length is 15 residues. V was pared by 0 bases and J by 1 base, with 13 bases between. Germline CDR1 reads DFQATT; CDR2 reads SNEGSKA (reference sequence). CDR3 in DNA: TGCAGTGCTAGAGATCTGGGGAAAGTTTCCTACGAGCAGTACTTC. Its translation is CSARDLGKVSYEQYF.

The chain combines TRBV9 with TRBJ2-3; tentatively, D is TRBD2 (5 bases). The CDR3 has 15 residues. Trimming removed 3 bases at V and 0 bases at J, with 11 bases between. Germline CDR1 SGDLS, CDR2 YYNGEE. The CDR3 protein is CASSADLPSTDTQYF. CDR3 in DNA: TGTGCCAGCAGCGCGGACTTACCTAGCACAGATACGCAGTATTTT.

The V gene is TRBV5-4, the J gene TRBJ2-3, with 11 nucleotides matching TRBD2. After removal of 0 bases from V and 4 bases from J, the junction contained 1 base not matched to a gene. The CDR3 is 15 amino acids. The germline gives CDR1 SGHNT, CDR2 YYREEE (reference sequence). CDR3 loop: CASSLASGGSDTQYF. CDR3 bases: TGTGCCAGCAGCTTGGCTAGCGGGGGGTCAGATACGCAGTATTTT.

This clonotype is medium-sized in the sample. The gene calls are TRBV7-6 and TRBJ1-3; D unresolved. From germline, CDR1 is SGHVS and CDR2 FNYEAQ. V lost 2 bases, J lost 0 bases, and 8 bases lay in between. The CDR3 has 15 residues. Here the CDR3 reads CASSLLDSSGNTIYF. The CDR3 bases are TGTGCCAGCAGCTTATTAGATAGCTCTGGAAACACCATATATTTT.

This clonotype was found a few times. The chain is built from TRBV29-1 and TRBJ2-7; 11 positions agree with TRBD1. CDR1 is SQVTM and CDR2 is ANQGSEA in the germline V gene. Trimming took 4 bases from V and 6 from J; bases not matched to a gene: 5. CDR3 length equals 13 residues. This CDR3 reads CSVGGQGGSEQYF. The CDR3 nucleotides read TGCAGCGTTGGGGGACAGGGGGGAAGCGAGCAGTACTTC.